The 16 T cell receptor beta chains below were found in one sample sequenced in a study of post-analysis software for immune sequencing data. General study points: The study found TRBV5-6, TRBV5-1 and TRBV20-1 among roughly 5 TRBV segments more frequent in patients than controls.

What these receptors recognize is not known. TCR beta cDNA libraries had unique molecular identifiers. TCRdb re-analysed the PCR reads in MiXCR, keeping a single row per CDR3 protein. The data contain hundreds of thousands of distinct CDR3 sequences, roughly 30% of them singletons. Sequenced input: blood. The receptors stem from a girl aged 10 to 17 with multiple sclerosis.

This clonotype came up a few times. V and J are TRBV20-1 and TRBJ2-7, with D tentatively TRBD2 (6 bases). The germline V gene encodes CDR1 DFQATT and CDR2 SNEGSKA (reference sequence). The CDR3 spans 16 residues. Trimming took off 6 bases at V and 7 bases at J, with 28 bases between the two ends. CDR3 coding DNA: TGCAGTGCCCTCGGGATAGCGGTCAGCTCCTACAATGAGCAGTACTTC. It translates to CSALGIAVSSYNEQYF.

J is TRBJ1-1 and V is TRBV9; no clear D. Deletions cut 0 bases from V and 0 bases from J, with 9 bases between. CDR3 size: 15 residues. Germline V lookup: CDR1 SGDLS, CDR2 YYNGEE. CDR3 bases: TGTGCCAGCAGCGTAGGGTATGTTATGAACACTGAAGCTTTCTTT. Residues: CASSVGYVMNTEAFF.

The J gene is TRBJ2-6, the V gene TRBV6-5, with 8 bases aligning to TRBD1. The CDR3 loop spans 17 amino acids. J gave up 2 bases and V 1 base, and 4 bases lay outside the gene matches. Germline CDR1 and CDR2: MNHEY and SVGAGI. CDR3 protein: CASSYFGQGAGANVLTF. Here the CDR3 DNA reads TGTGCCAGCAGTTACTTCGGACAGGGAGCTGGGGCCAACGTCCTGACTTTC.

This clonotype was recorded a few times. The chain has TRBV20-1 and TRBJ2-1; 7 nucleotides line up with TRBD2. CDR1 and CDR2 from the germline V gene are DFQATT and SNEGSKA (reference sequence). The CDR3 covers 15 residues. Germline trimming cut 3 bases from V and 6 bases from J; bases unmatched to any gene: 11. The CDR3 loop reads CSARGAGIGRNEQFF. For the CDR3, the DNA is TGCAGTGCTAGGGGAGCGGGGATAGGGCGCAATGAGCAGTTCTTC.

CDR3 residues: CASSVAPLRDIRTSSTDTQYF. The CDR3 DNA reads as TGTGCCAGCAGCGTAGCCCCCCTTCGGGACATACGAACATCTAGCACAGATACGCAGTATTTT. The chain couples TRBV9 to TRBJ2-3; D is possibly TRBD1 (6 bases). The V gene's germline CDR1 is SGDLS and CDR2 YYNGEE. This CDR3 spans 21 amino acids. The V end lost 0 bases, the J end lost 0 bases, and 26 bases lay between the germline ends.

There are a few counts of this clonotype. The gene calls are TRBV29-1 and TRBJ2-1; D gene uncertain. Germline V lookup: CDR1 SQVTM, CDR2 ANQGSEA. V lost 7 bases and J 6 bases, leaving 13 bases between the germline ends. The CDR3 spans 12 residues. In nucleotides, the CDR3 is TGCAGCGGTCCACTTCACTTCAATGAGCAGTTCTTC. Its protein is CSGPLHFNEQFF.

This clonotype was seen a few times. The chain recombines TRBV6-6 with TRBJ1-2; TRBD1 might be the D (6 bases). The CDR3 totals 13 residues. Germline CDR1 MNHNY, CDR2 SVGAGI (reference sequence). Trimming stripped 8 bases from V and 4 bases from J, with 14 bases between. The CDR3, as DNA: TGTGCCAGCGGAGAGGGGGTCCTCTATGGCTACACCTTC. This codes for CASGEGVLYGYTF.

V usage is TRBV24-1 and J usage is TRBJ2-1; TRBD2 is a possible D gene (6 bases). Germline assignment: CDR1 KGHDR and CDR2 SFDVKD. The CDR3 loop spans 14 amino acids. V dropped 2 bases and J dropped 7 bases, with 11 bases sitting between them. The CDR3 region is CATSDWTRGNEQFF. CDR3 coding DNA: TGTGCCACCAGTGATTGGACACGGGGGAATGAGCAGTTCTTC.

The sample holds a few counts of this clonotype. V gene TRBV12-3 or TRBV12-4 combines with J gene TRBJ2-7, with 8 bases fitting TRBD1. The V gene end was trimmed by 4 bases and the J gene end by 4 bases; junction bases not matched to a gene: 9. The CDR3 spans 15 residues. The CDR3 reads CASSSSGGAQYEQYF. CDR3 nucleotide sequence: TGTGCCAGCAGTTCTTCAGGGGGCGCGCAGTACGAGCAGTACTTC.

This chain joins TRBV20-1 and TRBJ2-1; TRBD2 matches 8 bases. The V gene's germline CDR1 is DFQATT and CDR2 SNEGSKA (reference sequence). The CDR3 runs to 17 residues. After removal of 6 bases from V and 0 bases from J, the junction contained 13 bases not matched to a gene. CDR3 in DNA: TGCAGTGCCCCCCCTTTACTAGCGGAGAGCTCCTACAATGAGCAGTTCTTC. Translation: CSAPPLLAESSYNEQFF.

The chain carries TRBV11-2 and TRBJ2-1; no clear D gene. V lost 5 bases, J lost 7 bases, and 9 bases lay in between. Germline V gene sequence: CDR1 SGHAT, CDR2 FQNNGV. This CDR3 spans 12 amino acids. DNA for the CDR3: TGTGCCAGCAGCCGCGAATCGAATGAGCAGTTCTTC. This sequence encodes CASSRESNEQFF.

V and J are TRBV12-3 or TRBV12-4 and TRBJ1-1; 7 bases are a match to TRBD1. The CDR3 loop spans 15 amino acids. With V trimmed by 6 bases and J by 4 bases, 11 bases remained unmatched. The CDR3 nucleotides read TGTGCCAGCAGCCCCTCGACAGGGCGGCGCACTGAAGCTTTCTTT. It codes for CASSPSTGRRTEAFF.

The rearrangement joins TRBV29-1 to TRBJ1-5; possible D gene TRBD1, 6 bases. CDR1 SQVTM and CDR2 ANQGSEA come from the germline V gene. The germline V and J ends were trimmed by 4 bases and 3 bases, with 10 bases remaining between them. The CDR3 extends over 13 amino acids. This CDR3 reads CSVGTAHNQPQHF. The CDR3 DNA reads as TGCAGCGTTGGGACAGCCCACAATCAGCCCCAGCATTTT.

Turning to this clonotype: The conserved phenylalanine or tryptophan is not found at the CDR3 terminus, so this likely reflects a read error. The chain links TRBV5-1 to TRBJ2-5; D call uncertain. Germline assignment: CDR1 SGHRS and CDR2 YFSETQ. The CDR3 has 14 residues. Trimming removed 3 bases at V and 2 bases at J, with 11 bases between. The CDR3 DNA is TGCGCCAGCAGCTGGGGTTACACTCAAGAGACCCAGTACTTA. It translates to CASSWGYTQETQYL.

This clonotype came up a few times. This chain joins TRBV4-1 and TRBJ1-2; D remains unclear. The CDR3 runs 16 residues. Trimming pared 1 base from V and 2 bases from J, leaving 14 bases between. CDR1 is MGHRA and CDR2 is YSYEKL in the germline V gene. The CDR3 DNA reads TGCGCCAGCAGCCAAGTCGGACGGACCAAAAACTATGGCTACACCTTC. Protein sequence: CASSQVGRTKNYGYTF.

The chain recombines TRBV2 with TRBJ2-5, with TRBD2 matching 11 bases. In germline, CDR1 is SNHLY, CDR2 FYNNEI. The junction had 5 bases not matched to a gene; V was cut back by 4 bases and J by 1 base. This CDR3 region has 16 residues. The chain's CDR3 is CASSVTSGDPQETQYF. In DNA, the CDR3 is TGTGCCAGCAGTGTGACTAGCGGGGACCCCCAAGAGACCCAGTACTTC.